Listed below are T cell receptor beta chains from one sample, sequenced in a study of Ad26.COV2.S vaccination and SARS-CoV-2 variants. Some clones are missing from TCRdb's copy, which holds only in-frame ones; the method was immunoSEQ multiplex PCR. The sample records roughly 680,000 clones, roughly 90% being singletons. The specimen comprised peripheral blood, sampled in a trial of Ad26.COV2.S vaccine versus placebo. The receptors here all came from a person aged 18 to 65 who received the Ad26.COV2.S COVID-19 vaccine or a placebo. The CDR3 runs from the conserved cysteine through the conserved F or W. A D gene is named only where the DNA matches it firmly. Clone size is stated in some rows and not others, as once, few, many or a class when expanded.

D: NA; J: TRBJ2-2; size: NA; V: TRBV5-1; DNA: TGCGCCAGCAGCGTTACTTCGACTAGTACCGGGGAGCTGTTTTTT; CDR3: CASSVTSTSTGELFF
D: NA; J: TRBJ1-1; size: NA; V: TRBV7-2; DNA: TGTGCCAGCAGCTTAAAAGGGGTTGTTACTGAAGCTTTCTTT; CDR3: CASSLKGVVTEAFF
D: NA; J: TRBJ1-1; size: NA; V: TRBV29-1; DNA: TGCAGCGTTGAAGAAGACACTGAAGCTTTCTTT; CDR3: CSVEEDTEAFF
D: NA; J: TRBJ2-2; size: NA; V: TRBV19; DNA: TGTGCCAGTAGTATAGGGGGGATCGGGAACGGGGAGCTGTTTTTT; CDR3: CASSIGGIGNGELFF
D: NA; J: TRBJ2-3; size: NA; V: TRBV6-2/TRBV6-3; DNA: TGTGCCAGCAGCCCTGTCTCTTACAGCACAGATACGCAGTATTTT; CDR3: CASSPVSYSTDTQYF
D: TRBD1; J: TRBJ2-7; size: NA; V: TRBV6-5; DNA: TGTGCCGGCGTACAGGGGGAGAGCTCCTACGAGCAGTACTTC; CDR3: CAGVQGESSYEQYF
D: NA; J: TRBJ2-1; size: NA; V: TRBV6-4; DNA: TGTGCCAGCAGTGGCGGCAGCTACAATGAGCAGTTCTTC; CDR3: CASSGGSYNEQFF
D: TRBD1; J: TRBJ2-7; size: NA; V: TRBV19; DNA: TGTGCCAGTACCAAGACAGGGGCGGACGAGCAGTACTTC; CDR3: CASTKTGADEQYF
D: NA; J: TRBJ2-2; size: NA; V: TRBV25-1; DNA: TGTGCCAGCAGTCCGTCAGGGGGGGCGACAACCGGGGAGCTGTTTTTT; CDR3: CASSPSGGATTGELFF
D: NA; J: TRBJ2-3; size: NA; V: TRBV7-2; DNA: TGTGCCAGCAGAAGCGGGAGCACAGATACGCAGTATTTT; CDR3: CASRSGSTDTQYF
D: TRBD1; J: TRBJ1-6; size: NA; V: TRBV6-5; DNA: TGTGCCAGCCGGACAGGGGTTAATTCACCCCTCCACTTT; CDR3: CASRTGVNSPLHF
D: NA; J: TRBJ2-5; size: NA; V: TRBV7-2; DNA: TGTGCCAGCAGCTTAGCCACCACGTCAAGAGTGGCCCAGTACTTC; CDR3: CASSLATTSRVAQYF
D: NA; J: TRBJ2-3; size: once; V: TRBV7-2; DNA: TGTGCCAGCAGCTTATGGACAGCTGGTACAGATACGCAGTATTTT; CDR3: CASSLWTAGTDTQYF
D: TRBD1; J: TRBJ2-7; size: NA; V: TRBV5-6; DNA: TGTGCCAGCAGCTCGACAGGGCGGTACGAGCAGTACTTC; CDR3: CASSSTGRYEQYF
D: NA; J: TRBJ2-7; size: NA; V: TRBV24-1; DNA: TGTGCCACCGTCCTCGGCAGATACTACGAGCAGTACTTC; CDR3: CATVLGRYYEQYF
D: TRBD2; J: TRBJ2-1; size: NA; V: TRBV7-8; DNA: TGTGCCAGCAGCATCGGGAGGGCCACGTACAATGAGCAGTTCTTC; CDR3: CASSIGRATYNEQFF
D: NA; J: TRBJ2-1; size: NA; V: TRBV4-3; DNA: TGCGCCAGCAGCCAAGCTGCTATAACCTACAATGAGCAGTTCTTC; CDR3: CASSQAAITYNEQFF
D: NA; J: TRBJ2-1; size: NA; V: TRBV3-1/TRBV3-2; DNA: TGTGCCAGCAGCCATTCGCGTTTATTCACGTGGGGGAGGTACAATGAGCAGTTCTTC; CDR3: CASSHSRLFTWGRYNEQFF
D: TRBD1; J: TRBJ1-4; size: NA; V: TRBV6-2/TRBV6-3; DNA: TGTGCCAGCAGTTACTCGACAGGGCCAGGGGTAAGGAAAGAAAAACTGTTTTTT; CDR3: CASSYSTGPGVRKEKLFF
D: NA; J: TRBJ2-7; size: NA; V: TRBV4-3; DNA: TGCGCCAGCAGCCAAGACCTCGCAGCCGGTTCCTACGAGCAGTACTTC; CDR3: CASSQDLAAGSYEQYF
D: NA; J: TRBJ2-7; size: NA; V: TRBV5-6; DNA: TGTGCCAGCAGCTTGGGCTTCTACGAGCAGTACTTC; CDR3: CASSLGFYEQYF
D: TRBD1; J: TRBJ1-5; size: NA; V: TRBV7-9; DNA: TGTGCCAGCAGCCCGACAGGGAACAATCAGCCCCAGCATTTT; CDR3: CASSPTGNNQPQHF
D: NA; J: TRBJ2-7; size: NA; V: TRBV3-1/TRBV3-2; DNA: TGTGCCAGCAGCCAATCAACCGCGGGGAGTTACGAGCAGTACTTC; CDR3: CASSQSTAGSYEQYF
D: NA; J: TRBJ1-5; size: NA; V: TRBV30; DNA: TGTGCCTGGACCGACCCCGGCGGGTTTAGCAATCAGCCCCAGCATTTT; CDR3: CAWTDPGGFSNQPQHF
D: TRBD1; J: TRBJ2-7; size: NA; V: TRBV19; DNA: TGTGCCAGTGCCCCGGGACAGGGGAATGGCGAGCAGTACTTC; CDR3: CASAPGQGNGEQYF
D: TRBD1; J: TRBJ2-7; size: NA; V: TRBV7-9; DNA: TGTGCCAGCAGCTTAGCGGTAGGGGGCCACGACTACGAGCAGTACTTC; CDR3: CASSLAVGGHDYEQYF
D: TRBD1; J: TRBJ1-3; size: once; V: TRBV4-2; DNA: TGTGCCAGCAGCCAAGCAGGGGGCCCTGGAAACACCATATATTTT; CDR3: CASSQAGGPGNTIYF
D: NA; J: TRBJ1-2; size: NA; V: TRBV7-9; DNA: TGTGCCAGCAGCGGGGAGTTTTATGGCTACACCTTC; CDR3: CASSGEFYGYTF
D: NA; J: TRBJ2-1; size: NA; V: TRBV6-5; DNA: TGTGCCAGCAGGGGGGGGGCCCCTGAGCAGTTCTTC; CDR3: CASRGGAPEQFF
D: NA; J: TRBJ2-5; size: NA; V: TRBV5-4; DNA: TGTGCCAGCACCTTGGATGGGTTGCCATGGCTTGAGGCGACCCAGTACTTC; CDR3: CASTLDGLPWLEATQYF
D: NA; J: TRBJ1-6; size: NA; V: TRBV19; DNA: TGTGCCAGTAAGACCGGGGCCAATTCACCCCTCCACTTT; CDR3: CASKTGANSPLHF
D: NA; J: TRBJ2-7; size: NA; V: TRBV7-2; DNA: TGTGCCAGCAGCAGATGGGACGGACCCTACGAGCAGTACTTC; CDR3: CASSRWDGPYEQYF
D: NA; J: TRBJ2-1; size: NA; V: TRBV27; DNA: TGTGCCAGCAGTTTAGGCGGGCTCAATGAGCAGTTCTTC; CDR3: CASSLGGLNEQFF
D: NA; J: TRBJ2-3; size: once; V: TRBV30; DNA: TGTGCCTGGGCAGTACTAGATACGCAGTATTTT; CDR3: CAWAVLDTQYF
D: NA; J: TRBJ1-1; size: NA; V: TRBV5-8; DNA: TGTGCCACCTCTTGGGGGGAGAACACTGAAGCTTTCTTT; CDR3: CATSWGENTEAFF
D: NA; J: TRBJ1-5; size: few; V: TRBV2; DNA: TGTGCCAGCAGCCGGCTCTATCAGCCCCAGCATTTT; CDR3: CASSRLYQPQHF
D: TRBD2; J: TRBJ2-5; size: NA; V: TRBV18; DNA: TGTGCCAGCTCACCAGGGGAGGGACAAGAGACCCAGTACTTC; CDR3: CASSPGEGQETQYF
D: TRBD1; J: TRBJ2-5; size: NA; V: TRBV3-1/TRBV3-2; DNA: TGTGCCAGCAGGGGAGGACAGGGAGGCCAAGAGACCCAGTACTTC; CDR3: CASRGGQGGQETQYF
D: NA; J: TRBJ1-1; size: NA; V: TRBV3-1/TRBV3-2; DNA: TGTGCCAGCAGCCTTACGTTAGGACCCTCACCCAGGGCTTTCTTT; CDR3: CASSLTLGPSPRAFF
D: NA; J: TRBJ1-3; size: NA; V: TRBV7-9; DNA: TGTGCCAGCAGCCCGACAGGAGACTCTGGAAACACCATATATTTT; CDR3: CASSPTGDSGNTIYF
D: NA; J: TRBJ2-3; size: NA; V: TRBV7-2; DNA: TGTGCCAGCAGCTCCAGATACACAGATACGCAGTATTTT; CDR3: CASSSRYTDTQYF
D: NA; J: TRBJ1-2; size: once; V: TRBV5-1; DNA: TGCGCCAGCAGCTTGTCCGTGGACTATAACTATGGCTACACCTTC; CDR3: CASSLSVDYNYGYTF
D: TRBD2; J: TRBJ2-1; size: NA; V: TRBV6-2/TRBV6-3; DNA: TGTGCCAGCAGTTACTCCGTAACTAGCGCCTACAATGAGCAGTTCTTC; CDR3: CASSYSVTSAYNEQFF
D: TRBD1; J: TRBJ1-1; size: NA; V: TRBV6-5; DNA: TGTGCCAGCAGTTACTCGGGCAGGGGGGGCACTGAAGCTTTCTTT; CDR3: CASSYSGRGGTEAFF
D: NA; J: TRBJ1-6; size: NA; V: TRBV5-5; DNA: TGTGCCAGCAGCTTAGCGGCAGGCCTCCACTTT; CDR3: CASSLAAGLHF
D: NA; J: TRBJ1-1; size: NA; V: TRBV19; DNA: TGTGCCAGTAGTATCGGGGGGGGAGGAACTGAAGCTTTCTTT; CDR3: CASSIGGGGTEAFF
D: NA; J: TRBJ2-5; size: NA; V: TRBV13; DNA: TGTGCCAGCAGCTTAGCGGGAGCTAGAGAGACCCAGTACTTC; CDR3: CASSLAGARETQYF
D: NA; J: TRBJ1-4; size: NA; V: TRBV18; DNA: TGTGCCAGCTCAAGGGACATTAATGAAAAACTGTTTTTT; CDR3: CASSRDINEKLFF
D: NA; J: TRBJ2-3; size: NA; V: TRBV24-1; DNA: TGTGCCACCAAGCCGGGACCAACCACAGATACGCAGTATTTT; CDR3: CATKPGPTTDTQYF
D: NA; J: TRBJ2-1; size: NA; V: TRBV2; DNA: TGTGCCAGCAGTGAGGAGGGAGCCCACAATGAGCAGTTCTTC; CDR3: CASSEEGAHNEQFF
D: NA; J: TRBJ1-4; size: NA; V: TRBV5-6; DNA: TGTGCCAGCAGCTTGGGAGCCCGAAATGAAAAACTGTTTTTT; CDR3: CASSLGARNEKLFF
D: TRBD2; J: TRBJ2-5; size: NA; V: TRBV7-2; DNA: TGTGCCAGCAGCCCTCGGGTAGCGGGGGGCGGACTTGACATGCAGACCCAGTACTTC; CDR3: CASSPRVAGGGLDMQTQYF
D: TRBD1; J: TRBJ1-1; size: NA; V: TRBV9; DNA: TGTGCCAGCAGCGTACCAGACAGGGCTGAAGCTTTCTTT; CDR3: CASSVPDRAEAFF
D: NA; J: TRBJ1-5; size: NA; V: TRBV6-5; DNA: TGTGCCAGCAGTTACTCAAAGAATCAGCCCCAGCATTTT; CDR3: CASSYSKNQPQHF
D: NA; J: TRBJ2-3; size: NA; V: TRBV29-1; DNA: TGCAGCGTTGCCCTCACGGGCACAGATACGCAGTATTTT; CDR3: CSVALTGTDTQYF
D: NA; J: TRBJ1-3; size: NA; V: TRBV30; DNA: TGTGCCTGGGACAGTATACCTGGAAACACCATATATTTT; CDR3: CAWDSIPGNTIYF
D: NA; J: TRBJ1-6; size: NA; V: TRBV4-3; DNA: TGCGCCAGCAGCCAAGATCTTGCGCGGCCGGGTTCACCCCTCCACTTT; CDR3: CASSQDLARPGSPLHF
D: NA; J: TRBJ2-7; size: NA; V: TRBV11-2; DNA: TGTGCCAGCAGCTTAGACTGGACAGCACTATACGAGCAGTACTTC; CDR3: CASSLDWTALYEQYF
D: TRBD1; J: TRBJ1-1; size: few; V: TRBV10-1; DNA: TGCGCCAGCAGGAAGAACCGGGACAGGAACACTGAAGCTTTCTTT; CDR3: CASRKNRDRNTEAFF
D: NA; J: TRBJ2-7; size: NA; V: TRBV3-1/TRBV3-2; DNA: TGTGCCAGCAGCCAAGTCCTAGCTGGCGAGCAGTACTTC; CDR3: CASSQVLAGEQYF